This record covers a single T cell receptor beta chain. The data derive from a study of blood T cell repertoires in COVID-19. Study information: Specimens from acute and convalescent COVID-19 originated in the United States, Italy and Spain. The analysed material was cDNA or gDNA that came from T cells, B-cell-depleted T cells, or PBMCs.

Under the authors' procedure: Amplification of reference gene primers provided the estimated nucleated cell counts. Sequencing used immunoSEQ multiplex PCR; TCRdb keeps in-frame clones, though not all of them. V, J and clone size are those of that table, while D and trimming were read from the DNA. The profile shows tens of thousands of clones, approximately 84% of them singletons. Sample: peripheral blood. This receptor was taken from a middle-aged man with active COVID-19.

CDR3 in amino acids: CASRWGQTNEKLFF. DNA of the CDR3: TGTGCCAGCAGGTGGGGACAGACAAATGAAAAACTGTTTTTT. V is TRBV2 and J is TRBJ1-4, with 7 bases aligning to TRBD1. Losses at the gene ends were 6 bases for V and 5 bases for J; bases not matched to a gene: 6. In germline, CDR1 is SNHLY, CDR2 FYNNEI. CDR3 length equals 14 residues.